This T cell receptor beta chain was sequenced for a study of blood T cell repertoires in COVID-19. TCRdb's table, derived via immunoSEQ multiplex PCR, lists solely in-frame clones and lacks some. The sample shows about 190,000 clones, about 84% of them seen only once. With V trimmed by 1 base and J by 7 bases, 8 bases remained unmatched. The CDR3 runs to 15 residues. From germline, CDR1 is SGHVS and CDR2 FNYEAQ. Material: peripheral blood. The sequence was collected from a woman aged 25-40 years with acute or convalescent COVID-19. The chain employs TRBV7-6 and TRBJ2-7, with 9 nucleotides matching TRBD1. The CDR3 DNA reads TGTGCCAGCAGCTTAGATTTAATGGGACAGGGAGAGCAGTACTTC. Protein product: CASSLDLMGQGEQYF.